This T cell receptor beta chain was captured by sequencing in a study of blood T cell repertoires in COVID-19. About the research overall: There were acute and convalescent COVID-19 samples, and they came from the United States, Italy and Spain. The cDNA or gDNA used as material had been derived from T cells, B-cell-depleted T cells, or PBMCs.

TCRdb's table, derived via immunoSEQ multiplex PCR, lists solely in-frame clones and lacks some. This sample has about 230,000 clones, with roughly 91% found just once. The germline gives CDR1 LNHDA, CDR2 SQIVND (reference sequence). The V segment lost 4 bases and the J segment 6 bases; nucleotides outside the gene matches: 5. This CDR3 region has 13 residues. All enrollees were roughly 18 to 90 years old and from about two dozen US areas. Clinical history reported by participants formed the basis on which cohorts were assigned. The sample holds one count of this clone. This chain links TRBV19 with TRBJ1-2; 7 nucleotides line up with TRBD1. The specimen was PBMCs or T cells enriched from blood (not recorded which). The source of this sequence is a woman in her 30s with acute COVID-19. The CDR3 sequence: CASSKRTGDGYTF. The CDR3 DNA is TGTGCCAGTAGTAAACGGACAGGAGATGGCTACACCTTC.